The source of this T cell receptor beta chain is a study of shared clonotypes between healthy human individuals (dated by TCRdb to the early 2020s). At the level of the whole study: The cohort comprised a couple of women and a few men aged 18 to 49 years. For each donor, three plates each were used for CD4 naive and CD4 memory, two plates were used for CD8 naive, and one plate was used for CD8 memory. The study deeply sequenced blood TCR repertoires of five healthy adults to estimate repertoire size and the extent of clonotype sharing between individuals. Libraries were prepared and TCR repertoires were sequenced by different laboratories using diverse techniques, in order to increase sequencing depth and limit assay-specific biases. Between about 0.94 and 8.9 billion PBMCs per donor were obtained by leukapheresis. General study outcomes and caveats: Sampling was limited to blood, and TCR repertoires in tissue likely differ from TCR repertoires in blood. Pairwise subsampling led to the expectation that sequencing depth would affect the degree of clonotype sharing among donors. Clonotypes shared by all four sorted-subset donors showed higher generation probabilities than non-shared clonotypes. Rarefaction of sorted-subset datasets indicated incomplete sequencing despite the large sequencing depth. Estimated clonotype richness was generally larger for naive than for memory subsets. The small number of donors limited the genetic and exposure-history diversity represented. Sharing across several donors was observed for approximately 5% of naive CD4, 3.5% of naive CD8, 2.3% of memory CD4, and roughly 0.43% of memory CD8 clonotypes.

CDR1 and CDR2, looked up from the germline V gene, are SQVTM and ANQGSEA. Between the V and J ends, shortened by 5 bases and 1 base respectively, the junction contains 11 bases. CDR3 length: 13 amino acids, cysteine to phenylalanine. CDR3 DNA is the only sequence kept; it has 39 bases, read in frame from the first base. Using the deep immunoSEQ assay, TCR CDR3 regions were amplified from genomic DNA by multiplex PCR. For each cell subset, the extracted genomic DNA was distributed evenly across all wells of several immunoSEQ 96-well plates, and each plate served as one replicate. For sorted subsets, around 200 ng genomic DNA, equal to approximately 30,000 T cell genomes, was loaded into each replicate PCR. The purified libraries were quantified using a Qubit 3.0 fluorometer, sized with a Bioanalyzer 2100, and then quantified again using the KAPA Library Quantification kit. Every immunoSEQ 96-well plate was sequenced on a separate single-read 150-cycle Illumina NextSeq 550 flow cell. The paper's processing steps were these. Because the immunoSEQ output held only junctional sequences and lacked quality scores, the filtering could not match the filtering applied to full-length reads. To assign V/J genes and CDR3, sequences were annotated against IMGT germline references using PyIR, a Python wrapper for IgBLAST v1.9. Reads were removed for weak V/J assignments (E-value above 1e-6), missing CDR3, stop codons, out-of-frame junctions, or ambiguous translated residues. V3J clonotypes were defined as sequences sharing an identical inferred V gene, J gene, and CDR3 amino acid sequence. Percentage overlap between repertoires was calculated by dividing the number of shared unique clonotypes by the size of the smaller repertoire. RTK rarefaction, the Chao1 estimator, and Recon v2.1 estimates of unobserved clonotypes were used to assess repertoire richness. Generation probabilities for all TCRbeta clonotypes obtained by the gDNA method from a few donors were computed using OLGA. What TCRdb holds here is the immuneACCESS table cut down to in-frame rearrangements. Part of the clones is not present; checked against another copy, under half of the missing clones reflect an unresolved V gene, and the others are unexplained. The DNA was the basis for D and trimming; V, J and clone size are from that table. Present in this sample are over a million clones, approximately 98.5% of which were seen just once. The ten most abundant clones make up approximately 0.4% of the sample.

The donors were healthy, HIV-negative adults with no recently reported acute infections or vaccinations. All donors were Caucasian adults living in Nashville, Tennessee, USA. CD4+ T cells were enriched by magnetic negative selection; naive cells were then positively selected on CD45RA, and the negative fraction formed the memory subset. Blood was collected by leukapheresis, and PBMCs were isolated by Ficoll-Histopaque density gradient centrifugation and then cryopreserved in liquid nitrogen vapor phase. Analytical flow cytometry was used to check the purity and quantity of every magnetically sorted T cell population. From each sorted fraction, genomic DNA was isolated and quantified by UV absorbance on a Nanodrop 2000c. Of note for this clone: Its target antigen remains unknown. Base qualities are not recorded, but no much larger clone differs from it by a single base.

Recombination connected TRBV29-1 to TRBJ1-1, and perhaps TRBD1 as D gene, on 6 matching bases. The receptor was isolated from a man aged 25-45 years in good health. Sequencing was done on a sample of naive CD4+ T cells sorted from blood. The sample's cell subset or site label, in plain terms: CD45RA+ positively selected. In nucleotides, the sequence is TGCAGCGTTCATGAGGGGGGGAACACTGAAGCTTTCTTT. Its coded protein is CSVHEGGNTEAFF.